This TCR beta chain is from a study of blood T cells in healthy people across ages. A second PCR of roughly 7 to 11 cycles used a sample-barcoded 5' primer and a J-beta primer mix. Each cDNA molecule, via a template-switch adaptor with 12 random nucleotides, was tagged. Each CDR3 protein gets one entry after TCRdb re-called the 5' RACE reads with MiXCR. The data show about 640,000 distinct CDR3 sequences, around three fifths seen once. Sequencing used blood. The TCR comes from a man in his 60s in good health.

CDR3 protein: CASSDSFRDTQYF. The CDR3 coding sequence is TGTGCCAGCAGCGACTCTTTCCGGGATACGCAGTATTTT. The chain recombines TRBV9 with TRBJ2-3; D is undetermined. The germline CDR1 and CDR2 sequences are SGDLS and YYNGEE. V was clipped by 3 bases and J by 6 bases, with 11 bases between them. This CDR3 spans 13 amino acids.